This T cell receptor beta chain was identified during a study of blood T cell repertoires in COVID-19. For the study at large: The origin of the acute and convalescent COVID-19 samples was the United States, Italy and Spain. Sources were T cells, B-cell-depleted T cells, or PBMCs; the material itself was cDNA or gDNA.

The count of this clone is one. Assay: immunoSEQ multiplex PCR; the TCRdb copy retains only in-frame clones and omits some. Altogether roughly 20,000 clones are present, about nine tenths being singletons, with the ten largest covering roughly 27%. Sequenced input: peripheral blood. The sequence was collected from a human donor with active COVID-19. The donor label of this sample is uncertain.

The CDR3 reads CASSSQATNEKLFF. The CDR3 coding sequence is TGTGCCAGCAGTTCACAGGCAACTAATGAAAAACTGTTTTTT. The V call is TRBV27, the J call TRBJ1-4, with D possibly matching TRBD1 (5 bases). The V gene's germline CDR1 is MNHEY and CDR2 SMNVEV (reference sequence). V lost 4 bases to trimming and J lost 0 bases, with 6 bases between them. The CDR3 runs 14 residues.